Included here is one T cell receptor (beta chain) sequence, with context. Its antigen is as yet unknown. After removal of 3 bases from V and 1 base from J, the junction contained 8 bases not matched to a gene. The CDR3 length is 17 residues. Germline V gene sequence: CDR1 DFQATT, CDR2 SNEGSKA (reference sequence). One entry per CDR3 protein, called by TCRdb with MiXCR from the reads. The profile shows fewer than 550,000 distinct CDR3 sequences, approximately 10% of them singletons. The data are from a study of T cell repertoires in cytomegalovirus infection. On the study more broadly: Carrying CMV and the relevant HLA type showed in public TCR beta signatures. Regarding the study as a whole: The ex vivo response was dominated by HLA-C-restricted CMV-specific TCR beta clonotypes.

The sequence was collected from a human donor in good health (CMV status not recorded). Some clones in this sample may be carry-over from other donors' samples. The sequencing input was PBMCs. The chain employs TRBV20-1 and TRBJ1-3, with 11 bases identical to TRBD1. Here the CDR3 reads CSARDGQGALSGNTIYF. DNA for the CDR3: TGCAGTGCTAGGGATGGACAGGGGGCTTTGTCTGGAAACACCATATATTTT.